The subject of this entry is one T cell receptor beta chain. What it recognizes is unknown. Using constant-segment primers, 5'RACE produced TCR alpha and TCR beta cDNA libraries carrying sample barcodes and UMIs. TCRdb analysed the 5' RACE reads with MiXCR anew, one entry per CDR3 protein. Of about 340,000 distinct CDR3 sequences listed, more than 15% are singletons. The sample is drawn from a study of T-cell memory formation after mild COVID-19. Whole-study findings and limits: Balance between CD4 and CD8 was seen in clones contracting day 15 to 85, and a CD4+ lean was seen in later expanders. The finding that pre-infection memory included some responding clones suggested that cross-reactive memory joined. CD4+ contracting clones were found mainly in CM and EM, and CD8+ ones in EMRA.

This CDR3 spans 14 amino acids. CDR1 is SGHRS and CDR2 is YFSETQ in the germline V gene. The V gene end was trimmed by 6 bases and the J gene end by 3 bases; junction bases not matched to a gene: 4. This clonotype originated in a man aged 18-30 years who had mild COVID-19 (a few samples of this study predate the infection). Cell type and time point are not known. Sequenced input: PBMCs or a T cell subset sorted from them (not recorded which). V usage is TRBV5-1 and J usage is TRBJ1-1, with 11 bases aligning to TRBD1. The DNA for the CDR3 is TGCGCCAGCAAAGGACAGGGGGCGGACACTGAAGCTTTCTTT. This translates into CASKGQGADTEAFF.